This TCR beta chain was captured in a study of blood T cell repertoires in COVID-19. On the study more broadly: Both acute and convalescent COVID-19 samples were obtained from the United States, Italy and Spain. T cells, B-cell-depleted T cells, or PBMCs supplied cDNA or gDNA.

As originally analysed: Counts of nucleated cells, estimated from reference gene primer amplification, were obtained. Here immunoSEQ multiplex PCR was the method, and the copy in TCRdb shows in-frame clones only, minus some. That table furnishes V, J and clone size, whereas the DNA furnished D and trimming. Here the sample spans 110,000 to 150,000 clones, around 83% being singletons. The CDR3 extends over 18 amino acids. V lost 5 bases and J lost 7; bases outside the gene matches: 19. In germline, CDR1 is LGHDT, CDR2 YNNKEL (reference sequence). This TCR was sampled from an older woman with acute or convalescent COVID-19. The sequencing sample was made of peripheral blood. V is TRBV3-1 (or the pseudogene TRBV3-2) and J is TRBJ2-4; TRBD1 aligns across 8 bases. For the CDR3, the DNA is TGTGCCAGCAGCGCCCGGTCGGGAGCGTCGACAGGGGCCAACATTCAGTACTTC. The encoded protein is CASSARSGASTGANIQYF.